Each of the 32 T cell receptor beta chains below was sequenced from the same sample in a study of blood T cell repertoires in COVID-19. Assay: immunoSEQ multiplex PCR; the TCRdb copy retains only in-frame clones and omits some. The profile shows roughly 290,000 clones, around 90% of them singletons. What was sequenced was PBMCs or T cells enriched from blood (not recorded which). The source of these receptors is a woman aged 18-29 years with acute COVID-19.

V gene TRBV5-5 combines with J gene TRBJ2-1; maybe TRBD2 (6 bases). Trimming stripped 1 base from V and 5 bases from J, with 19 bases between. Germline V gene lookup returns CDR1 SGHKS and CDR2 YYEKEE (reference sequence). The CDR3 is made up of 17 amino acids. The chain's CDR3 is CASSLRPGTQDNNEQFF. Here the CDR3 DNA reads TGTGCCAGCAGCTTGCGACCTGGGACTCAGGACAACAATGAGCAGTTCTTC. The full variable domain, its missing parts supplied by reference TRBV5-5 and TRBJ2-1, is DAGVTQSPTHLIKTRGQQVTLRCSPISGHKSVSWYQQVLGQGPQFIFQYYEKEERGRGNFPDRFSARQFPNYSSELNVNALLLGDSALYLCASSLRPGTQDNNEQFFGPGTRLTVL.

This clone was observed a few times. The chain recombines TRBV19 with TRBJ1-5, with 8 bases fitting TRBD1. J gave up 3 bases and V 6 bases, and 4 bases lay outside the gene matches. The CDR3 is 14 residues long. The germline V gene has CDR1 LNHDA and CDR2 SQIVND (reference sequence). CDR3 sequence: CASRDRDLNQPQHF. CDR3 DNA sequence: TGTGCCAGTAGGGACAGGGATCTCAATCAGCCCCAGCATTTT. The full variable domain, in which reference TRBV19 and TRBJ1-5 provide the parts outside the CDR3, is DGGITQSPKYLFRKEGQNVTLSCEQNLNHDAMYWYRQDPGQGLRLIYYSQIVNDFQKGDIAEGYSVSREKKESFPLTVTSAQKNPTAFYLCASRDRDLNQPQHFGDGTRLSIL.

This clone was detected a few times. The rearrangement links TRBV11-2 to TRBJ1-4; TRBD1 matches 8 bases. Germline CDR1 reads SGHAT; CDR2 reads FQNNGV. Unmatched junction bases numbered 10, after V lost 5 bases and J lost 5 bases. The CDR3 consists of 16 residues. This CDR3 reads CASSEPPTGVNEKLFF. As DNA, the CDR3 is TGTGCCAGCAGCGAACCTCCGACAGGGGTAAATGAAAAACTGTTTTTT.

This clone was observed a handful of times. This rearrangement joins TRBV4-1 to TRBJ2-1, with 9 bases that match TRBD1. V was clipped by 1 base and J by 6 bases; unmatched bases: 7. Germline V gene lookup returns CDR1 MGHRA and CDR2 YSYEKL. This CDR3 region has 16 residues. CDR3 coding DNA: TGCGCCAGCAGCCAAGGCCCCGGACAGGGGCGCAATGAGCAGTTCTTC. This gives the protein CASSQGPGQGRNEQFF.

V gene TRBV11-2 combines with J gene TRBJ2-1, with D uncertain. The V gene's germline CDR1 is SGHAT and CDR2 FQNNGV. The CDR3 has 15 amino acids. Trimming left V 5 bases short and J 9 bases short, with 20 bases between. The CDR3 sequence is CASSPSLWSYGEQFF. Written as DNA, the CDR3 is TGTGCCAGCAGCCCCAGTTTGTGGAGCTATGGTGAGCAGTTCTTC.

CDR3 protein: CASSQLRPSRSNNEQFF. DNA of the CDR3: TGTGCCAGCAGCCAGCTAAGACCGTCGAGGAGCAACAATGAGCAGTTCTTC. The chain employs TRBV3-1 (or the pseudogene TRBV3-2) and TRBJ2-1; D is ambiguous. The CDR3 is made up of 17 amino acids. The V end was cut by 3 bases, the J end by 5 bases, with 20 bases between. Per germline, CDR1 LGHDT and CDR2 YNNKEL (reference sequence).

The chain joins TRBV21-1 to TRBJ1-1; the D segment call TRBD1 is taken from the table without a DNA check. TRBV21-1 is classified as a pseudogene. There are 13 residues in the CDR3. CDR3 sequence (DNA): TGTGCCAGCAGCAAAGAAGGCAGGGGTGATGCTTTCTTT. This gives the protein CASSKEGRGDAFF.

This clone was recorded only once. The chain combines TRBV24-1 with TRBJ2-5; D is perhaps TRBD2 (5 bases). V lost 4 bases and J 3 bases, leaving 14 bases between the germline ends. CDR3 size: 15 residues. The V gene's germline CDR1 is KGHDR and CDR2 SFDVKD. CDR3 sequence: CATSDLQAGKETQYF. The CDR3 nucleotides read TGTGCCACCAGTGACCTTCAGGCCGGGAAAGAGACCCAGTACTTC.

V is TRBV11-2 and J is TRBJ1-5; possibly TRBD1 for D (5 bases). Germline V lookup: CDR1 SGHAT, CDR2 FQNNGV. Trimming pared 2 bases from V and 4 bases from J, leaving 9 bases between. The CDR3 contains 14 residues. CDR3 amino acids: CASSLSQENQPQHF. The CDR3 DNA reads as TGTGCCAGCAGCTTATCACAGGAGAATCAGCCCCAGCATTTT. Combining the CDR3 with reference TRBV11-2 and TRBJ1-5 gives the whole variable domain EAGVAQSPRYKIIEKRQSVAFWCNPISGHATLYWYQQILGQGPKLLIQFQNNGVVDDSQLPKDRFSAERLKGVDSTLKIQPAKLEDSAVYLCASSLSQENQPQHFGDGTRLSIL.

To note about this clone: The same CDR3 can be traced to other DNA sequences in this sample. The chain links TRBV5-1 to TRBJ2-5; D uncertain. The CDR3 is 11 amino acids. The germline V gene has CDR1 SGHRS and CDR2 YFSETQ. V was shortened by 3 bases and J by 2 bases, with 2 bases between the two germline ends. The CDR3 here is CASSSQETQYF. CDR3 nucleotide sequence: TGCGCCAGCAGCTCTCAAGAGACCCAGTACTTC.

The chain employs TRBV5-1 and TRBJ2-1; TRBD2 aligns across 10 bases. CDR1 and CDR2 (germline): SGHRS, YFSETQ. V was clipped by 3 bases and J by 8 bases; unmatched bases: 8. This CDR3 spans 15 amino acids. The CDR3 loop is CASSYSSGRFDEQFF. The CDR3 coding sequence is TGCGCCAGCAGCTACTCTAGCGGGAGATTCGATGAGCAGTTCTTC.

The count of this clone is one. CDR3 region: CASQISGNQPQHF. The CDR3 DNA follows: TGTGCCAGTCAGATCTCGGGAAATCAGCCCCAGCATTTT. V is TRBV19 and J is TRBJ1-5; D uncertain. Germline V gene sequence: CDR1 LNHDA, CDR2 SQIVND (reference sequence). CDR3 length: 13 residues. Trimming left V 8 bases short and J 4 bases short, with 12 bases between.

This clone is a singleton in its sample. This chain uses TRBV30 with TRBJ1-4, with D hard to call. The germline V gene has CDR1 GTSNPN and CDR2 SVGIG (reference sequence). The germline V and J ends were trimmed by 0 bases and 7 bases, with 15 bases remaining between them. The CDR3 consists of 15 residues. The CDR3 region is CAWSVPGRRGEKLFF. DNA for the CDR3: TGTGCCTGGAGTGTACCGGGGAGACGGGGTGAAAAACTGTTTTTT.

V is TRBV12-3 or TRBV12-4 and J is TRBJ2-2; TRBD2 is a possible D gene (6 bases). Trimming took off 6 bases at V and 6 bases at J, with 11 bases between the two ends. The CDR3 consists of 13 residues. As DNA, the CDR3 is TGTGCCAGCAGGCCCTGGGGGGCCGGGGAGCTGTTTTTT. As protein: CASRPWGAGELFF.

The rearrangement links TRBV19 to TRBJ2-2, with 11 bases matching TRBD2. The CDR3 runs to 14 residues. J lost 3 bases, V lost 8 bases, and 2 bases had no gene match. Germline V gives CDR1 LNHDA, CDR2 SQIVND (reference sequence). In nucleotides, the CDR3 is TGTGCCAGTGGGACTAGCGGATACACCGGGGAGCTGTTTTTT. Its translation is CASGTSGYTGELFF.

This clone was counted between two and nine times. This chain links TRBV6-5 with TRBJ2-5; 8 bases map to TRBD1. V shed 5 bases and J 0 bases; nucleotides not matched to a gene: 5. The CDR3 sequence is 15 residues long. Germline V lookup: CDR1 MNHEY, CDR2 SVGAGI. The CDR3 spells CASSLGQGYQETQYF. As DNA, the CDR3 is TGTGCCAGCAGTCTCGGACAGGGCTACCAAGAGACCCAGTACTTC.

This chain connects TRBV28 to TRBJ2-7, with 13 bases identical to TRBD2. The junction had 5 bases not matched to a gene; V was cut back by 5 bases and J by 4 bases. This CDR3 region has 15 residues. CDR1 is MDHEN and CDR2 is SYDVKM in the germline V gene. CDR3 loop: CASSPLAGGRYEQYF. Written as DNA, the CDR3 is TGTGCCAGCAGTCCACTAGCGGGAGGGCGGTACGAGCAGTACTTC.

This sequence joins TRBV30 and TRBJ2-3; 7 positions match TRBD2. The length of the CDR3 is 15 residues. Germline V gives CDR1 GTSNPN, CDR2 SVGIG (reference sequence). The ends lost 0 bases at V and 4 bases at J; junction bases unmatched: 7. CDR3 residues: CAWSVLLGGSDTQYF. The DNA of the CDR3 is TGTGCCTGGAGTGTACTCCTGGGAGGGTCAGATACGCAGTATTTT.

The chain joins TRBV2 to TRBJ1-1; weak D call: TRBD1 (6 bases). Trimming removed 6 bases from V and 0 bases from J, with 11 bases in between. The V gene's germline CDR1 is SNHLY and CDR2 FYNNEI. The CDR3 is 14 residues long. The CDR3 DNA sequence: TGTGCCAGCAGAGGACAGTGGATGAACACTGAAGCTTTCTTT. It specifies CASRGQWMNTEAFF. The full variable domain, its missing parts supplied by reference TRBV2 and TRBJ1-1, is EPEVTQTPSHQVTQMGQEVILRCVPISNHLYFYWYRQILGQKVEFLVSFYNNEISEKSEIFDDQFSVERPDGSNFTLKIRSTKLEDSAMYFCASRGQWMNTEAFFGQGTRLTVV.

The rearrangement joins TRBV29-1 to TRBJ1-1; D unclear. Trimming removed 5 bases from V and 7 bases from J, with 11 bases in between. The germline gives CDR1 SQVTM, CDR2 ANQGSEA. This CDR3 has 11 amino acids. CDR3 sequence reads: CSVRSFGEAFF. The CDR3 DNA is TGCAGCGTTAGGAGTTTCGGTGAAGCTTTCTTT.

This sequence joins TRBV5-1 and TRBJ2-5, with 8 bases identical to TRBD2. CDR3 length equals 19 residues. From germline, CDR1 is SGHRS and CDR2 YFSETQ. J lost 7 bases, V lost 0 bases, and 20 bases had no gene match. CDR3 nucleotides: TGCGCCAGCAGCTTGGCTCGTTCGACGGGAGGGCCTAGCGGGTGGACCCAGTACTTC. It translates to CASSLARSTGGPSGWTQYF.

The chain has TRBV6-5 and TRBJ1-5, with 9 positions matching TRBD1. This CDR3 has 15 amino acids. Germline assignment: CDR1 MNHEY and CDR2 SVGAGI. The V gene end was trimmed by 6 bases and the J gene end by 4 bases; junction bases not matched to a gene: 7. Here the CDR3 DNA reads TGTGCCAGCAGCACCGGGACAGGGAAAAATCAGCCCCAGCATTTT. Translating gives CASSTGTGKNQPQHF.

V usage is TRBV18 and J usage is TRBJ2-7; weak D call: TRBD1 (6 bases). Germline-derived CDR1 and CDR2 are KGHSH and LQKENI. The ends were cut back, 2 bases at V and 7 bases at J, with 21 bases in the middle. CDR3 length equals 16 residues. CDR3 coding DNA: TGTGCCAGCTCACCAGGGATCAGGGGACGGGTGGATGAGCAGTACTTC. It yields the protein CASSPGIRGRVDEQYF. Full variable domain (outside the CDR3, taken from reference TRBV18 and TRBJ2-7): NAGVMQNPRHLVRRRGQEARLRCSPMKGHSHVYWYRQLPEEGLKFMVYLQKENIIDESGMPKERFSAEFPKEGPSILRIQQVVRGDSAAYFCASSPGIRGRVDEQYFGPGTRLTVT.

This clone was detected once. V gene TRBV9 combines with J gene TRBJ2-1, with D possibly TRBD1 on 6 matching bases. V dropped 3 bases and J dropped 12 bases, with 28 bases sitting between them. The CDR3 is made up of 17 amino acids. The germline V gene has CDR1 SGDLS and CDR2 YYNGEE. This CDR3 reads CASSAIGVTPQGPRQFF. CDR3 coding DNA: TGTGCCAGCAGCGCCATTGGAGTAACTCCACAGGGTCCCAGGCAGTTCTTC.

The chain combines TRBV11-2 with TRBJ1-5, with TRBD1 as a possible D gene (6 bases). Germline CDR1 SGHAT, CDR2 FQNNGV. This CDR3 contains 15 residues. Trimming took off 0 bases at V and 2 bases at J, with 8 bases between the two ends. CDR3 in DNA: TGTGCCAGCAGCTTAGAGGCAGGGGGCAATCAGCCCCAGCATTTT. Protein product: CASSLEAGGNQPQHF.

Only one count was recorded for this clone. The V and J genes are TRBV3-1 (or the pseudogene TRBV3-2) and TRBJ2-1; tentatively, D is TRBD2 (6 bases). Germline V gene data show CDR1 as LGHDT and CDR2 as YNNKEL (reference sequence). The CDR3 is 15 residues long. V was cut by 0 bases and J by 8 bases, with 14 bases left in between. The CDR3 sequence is CASSQDLRSGDEQFF. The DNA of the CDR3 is TGTGCCAGCAGCCAAGATCTTCGTTCGGGGGATGAGCAGTTCTTC.

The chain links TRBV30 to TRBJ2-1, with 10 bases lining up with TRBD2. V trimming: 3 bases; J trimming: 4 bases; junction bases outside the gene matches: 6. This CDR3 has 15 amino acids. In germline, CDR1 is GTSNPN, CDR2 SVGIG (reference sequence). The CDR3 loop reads CAWRLSGRPYNEQFF. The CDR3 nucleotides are TGTGCCTGGAGGCTTAGCGGGAGGCCTTACAATGAGCAGTTCTTC.

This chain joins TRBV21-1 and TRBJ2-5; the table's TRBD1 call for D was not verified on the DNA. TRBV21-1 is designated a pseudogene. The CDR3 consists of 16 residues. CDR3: CASSTWKTGTQETQYF. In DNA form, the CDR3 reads TGTGCCAGCAGCACGTGGAAGACAGGGACCCAAGAGACCCAGTACTTC.

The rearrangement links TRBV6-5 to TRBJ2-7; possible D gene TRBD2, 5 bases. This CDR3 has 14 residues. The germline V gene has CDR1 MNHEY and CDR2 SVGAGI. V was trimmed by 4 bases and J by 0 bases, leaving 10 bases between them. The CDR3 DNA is TGTGCCAGCAGTTTTGAAGGGAGCTCCTACGAGCAGTACTTC. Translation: CASSFEGSSYEQYF.

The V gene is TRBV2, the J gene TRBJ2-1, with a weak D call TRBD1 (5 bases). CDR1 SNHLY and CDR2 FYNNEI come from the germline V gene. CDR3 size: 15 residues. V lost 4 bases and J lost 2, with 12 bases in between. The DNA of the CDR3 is TGTGCCAGCAGTGTAGATACAGGCCCCTACAATGAGCAGTTCTTC. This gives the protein CASSVDTGPYNEQFF.

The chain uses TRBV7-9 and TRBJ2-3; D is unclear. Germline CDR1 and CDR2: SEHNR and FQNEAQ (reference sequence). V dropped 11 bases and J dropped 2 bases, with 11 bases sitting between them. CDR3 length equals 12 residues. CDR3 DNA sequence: TGTGCCTCCCTTGTTGTCACAGATACGCAGTATTTT. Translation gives CASLVVTDTQYF.

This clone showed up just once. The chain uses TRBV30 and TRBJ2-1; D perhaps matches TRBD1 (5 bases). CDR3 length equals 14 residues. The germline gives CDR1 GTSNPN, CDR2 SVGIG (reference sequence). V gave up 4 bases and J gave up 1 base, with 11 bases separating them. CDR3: CAWKGKGSYNEQFF. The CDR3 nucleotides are TGTGCCTGGAAGGGGAAGGGATCCTACAATGAGCAGTTCTTC.